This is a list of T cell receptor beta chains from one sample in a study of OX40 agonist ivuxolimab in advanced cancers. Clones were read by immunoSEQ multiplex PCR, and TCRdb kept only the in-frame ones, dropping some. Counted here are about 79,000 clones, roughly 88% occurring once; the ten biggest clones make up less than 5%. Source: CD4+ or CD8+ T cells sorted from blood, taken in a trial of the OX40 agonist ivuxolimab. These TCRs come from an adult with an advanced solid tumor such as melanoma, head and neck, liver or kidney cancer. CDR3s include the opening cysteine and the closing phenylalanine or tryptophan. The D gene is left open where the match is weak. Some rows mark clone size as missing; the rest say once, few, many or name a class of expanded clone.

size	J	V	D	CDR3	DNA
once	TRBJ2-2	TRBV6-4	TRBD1	CASSDSINRGNTGELFF	TGTGCCAGCAGTGACTCGATCAACAGGGGGAACACCGGGGAGCTGTTTTTT
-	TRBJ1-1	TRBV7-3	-	CASSSWAGTEAFF	TGTGCCAGCAGCTCGTGGGCCGGGACTGAAGCTTTCTTT
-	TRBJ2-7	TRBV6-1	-	CASTETSDSYEQYF	TGTGCCAGCACGGAGACTAGTGACTCCTACGAGCAGTACTTC
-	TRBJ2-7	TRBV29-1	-	CSVRYSYYEQYF	TGCAGCGTTCGGTACAGCTACTACGAGCAGTACTTC
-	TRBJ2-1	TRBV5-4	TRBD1	CASSLSGQGGREQFF	TGTGCCAGCAGCTTGTCGGGACAGGGGGGACGGGAGCAGTTCTTC
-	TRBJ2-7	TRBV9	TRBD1	CASSIGQGSVYEQYF	TGTGCCAGCAGCATCGGACAGGGTTCGGTCTACGAGCAGTACTTC
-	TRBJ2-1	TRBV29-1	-	CSVGEMDEQFF	TGCAGCGTTGGAGAGATGGATGAGCAGTTCTTC
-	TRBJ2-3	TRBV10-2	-	CASSESRFKSTDTQYF	TGCGCCAGCAGTGAGTCGAGGTTCAAGAGCACAGATACGCAGTATTTT
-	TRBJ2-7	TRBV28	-	CASSLSTPSVSEQYF	TGTGCCAGCAGTTTGTCCACCCCGAGTGTTTCCGAGCAGTACTTC
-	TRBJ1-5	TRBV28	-	CASSPLTGRGGGAQHF	TGTGCCAGCAGTCCCCTGACAGGTAGGGGAGGGGGGGCCCAGCATTTT
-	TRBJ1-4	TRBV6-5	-	CASSPSGSNEKLFF	TGTGCCAGCAGTCCGTCGGGCAGTAATGAAAAACTGTTTTTT
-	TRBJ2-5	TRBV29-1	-	CSVIGPGGETQYF	TGCAGCGTTATCGGACCAGGGGGGGAGACCCAGTACTTC
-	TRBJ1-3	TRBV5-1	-	CASRGTGFSGNTIYF	TGCGCCAGCAGGGGTACAGGATTCTCTGGAAACACCATATATTTT
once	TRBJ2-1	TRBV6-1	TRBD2	CASSASSGGVYNGQFF	TGTGCCAGCAGTGCATCTAGCGGAGGGGTCTACAATGGGCAGTTCTTC
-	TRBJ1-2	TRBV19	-	CASSIPTASNYGYTF	TGTGCCAGTAGTATCCCGACAGCCTCCAACTATGGCTACACCTTC
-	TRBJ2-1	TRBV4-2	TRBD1	CASSRSMSGQGNHNEQFF	TGTGCCAGCAGCCGATCAATGTCGGGACAGGGAAACCACAATGAGCAGTTCTTC
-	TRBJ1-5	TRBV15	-	CATSPNRGGNQPQHF	TGTGCCACCAGCCCAAATCGAGGGGGCAATCAGCCCCAGCATTTT
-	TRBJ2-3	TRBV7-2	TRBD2	CASSFQSGTSTDTQYF	TGTGCCAGCAGCTTCCAAAGCGGGACTAGCACAGATACGCAGTATTTT
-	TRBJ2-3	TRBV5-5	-	CASSLVVFDTQYF	TGTGCCAGCAGCTTGGTCGTGTTCGATACGCAGTATTTT
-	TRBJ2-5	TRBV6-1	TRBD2	CASSEARAGRAWETQYF	TGTGCCAGCAGTGAAGCACGGGCCGGGAGGGCCTGGGAGACCCAGTACTTC
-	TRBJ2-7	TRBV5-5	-	CASSSTTASYEQYF	TGTGCCAGCAGCTCGACCACGGCGAGCTACGAGCAGTACTTC
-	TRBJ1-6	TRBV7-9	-	CASGRLYNSPLHF	TGTGCCAGTGGTCGCCTCTATAATTCACCCCTCCACTTT
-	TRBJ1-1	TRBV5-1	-	CASSPLNQNTEAFF	TGCGCCAGCAGCCCATTAAATCAGAACACTGAAGCTTTCTTT
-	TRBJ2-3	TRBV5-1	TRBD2	CASSSILADTSTDTQYF	TGCGCCAGCAGCAGCATACTAGCGGACACTAGCACAGATACGCAGTATTTT
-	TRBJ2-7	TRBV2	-	CASSEQGTHYEQYF	TGTGCCAGCAGTGAACAGGGGACTCACTACGAGCAGTACTTC
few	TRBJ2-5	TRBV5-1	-	CASSLAGVAQETQYF	TGCGCCAGCAGCTTGGCCGGGGTAGCACAAGAGACCCAGTACTTC
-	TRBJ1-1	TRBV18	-	CASSPYSKMNTEAFF	TGTGCCAGCTCACCGTACAGCAAGATGAACACTGAAGCTTTCTTT
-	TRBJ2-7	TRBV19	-	CASSIGAQSYEQYF	TGTGCCAGTAGTATAGGCGCCCAGAGCTACGAGCAGTACTTC
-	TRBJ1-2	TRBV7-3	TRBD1	CASSAGQLVGYTF	TGTGCCAGCAGCGCGGGACAGCTTGTGGGCTACACCTTC
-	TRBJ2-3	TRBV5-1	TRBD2	CASSEGGRESDTQYF	TGCGCCAGCAGCGAGGGCGGGAGAGAGTCAGATACGCAGTATTTT
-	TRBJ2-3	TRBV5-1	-	CASSLVSTGTDTQYF	TGCGCCAGCAGCTTGGTTTCGACAGGAACAGATACGCAGTATTTT
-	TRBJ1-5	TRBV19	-	CASNDRFNQPQHF	TGTGCCAGTAACGACAGGTTCAATCAGCCCCAGCATTTT
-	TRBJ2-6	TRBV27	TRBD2	CASRPAGAGANVLTF	TGTGCCAGCAGACCAGCGGGGGCTGGGGCCAACGTCCTGACTTTC
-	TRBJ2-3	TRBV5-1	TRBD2	CASSLIGRGDTQYF	TGCGCCAGCAGCTTGATAGGGAGGGGAGATACGCAGTATTTT
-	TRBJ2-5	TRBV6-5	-	CASRTPGQGRETQYF	TGTGCCAGCAGAACCCCCGGTCAGGGGAGGGAGACCCAGTACTTC
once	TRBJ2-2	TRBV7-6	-	CASSYGGAGELFF	TGTGCCAGCAGCTACGGGGGAGCCGGGGAGCTGTTTTTT
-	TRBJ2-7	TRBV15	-	CATSAYGGTGNEQYF	TGTGCCACCAGCGCCTATGGCGGGACTGGCAACGAGCAGTACTTC
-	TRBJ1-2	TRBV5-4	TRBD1	CASRLDRGNYGYTF	TGTGCCAGCAGATTGGACAGGGGAAATTATGGCTACACCTTC
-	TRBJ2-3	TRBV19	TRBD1	CASRARQGTTDTQYF	TGTGCCAGTAGGGCCAGACAGGGAACCACAGATACGCAGTATTTT
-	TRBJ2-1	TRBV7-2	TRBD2	CASRVVLAGVNEQFF	TGTGCCAGCAGGGTGGTTCTAGCGGGAGTTAATGAGCAGTTCTTC
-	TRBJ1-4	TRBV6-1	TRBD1	CASTIGRGLEKLFF	TGTGCCAGCACAATAGGCAGGGGGCTGGAAAAACTGTTTTTT
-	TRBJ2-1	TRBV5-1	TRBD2	CASSFASGSNEQFF	TGCGCCAGCAGCTTCGCTAGCGGGAGTAATGAGCAGTTCTTC